What follows is one T cell receptor beta chain and its context. A second PCR of 7 to 11 cycles used a sample-barcoded 5' primer and a J-beta primer mix. TCRdb passed the 5' RACE reads through MiXCR, listing each CDR3 protein once. The table lists around 710,000 distinct CDR3 sequences, 43% of them singletons, with 20% to 25% in the top ten. The source of the sample is a study of blood T cells in healthy people across ages. Isolated PBMCs totaled at least 6 million in each sample. Germline-derived CDR1 and CDR2 are LGHNA and YNFKEQ. V dropped 4 bases and J dropped 3; count of bases not matched to a gene: 9. The CDR3 runs 16 residues.

The receptor was derived from a woman aged 60-75 years in good health. Sequenced input: blood. This chain connects TRBV4-2 to TRBJ2-1; 7 nucleotides match TRBD2. CDR3 protein: CASSPRLAPLYNEQFF. DNA of the CDR3: TGTGCCAGCAGCCCACGACTAGCCCCTCTCTACAATGAGCAGTTCTTC.